This T cell receptor beta chain was identified in a study of beta chain features in type 1 diabetes. Study overall: Analysis included around 100 million sorted cells drawn from all samples.

Sorted populations were all over 98% pure. Findings and limits, study-wide: A moderate, significant TCRB CDR3 shortening appeared in type 1 diabetes across four CD4+ subsets.

Remarks on this clone: Its target is unknown.

The germline V gene has CDR1 GTSNPN and CDR2 SVGIG (reference sequence). CDR3 size: 14 residues. V gave up 0 bases and J gave up 3 bases, with 12 bases separating them. Expressed TCRB transcripts were sequenced, since all the RNA that had been isolated was reverse transcribed. Using immunoSEQ multiplex PCR, the repertoire was profiled, and TCRdb retains in-frame clones only, with some absent. The table includes some 170,000 clones, roughly 60% detected once. The chain links TRBV30 to TRBJ2-7; TRBD2 might be the D (6 bases). The sample taken for sequencing was naive CD4+ T cells from blood. This sequence originates from a man aged 30-40 years with type 1 diabetes. The CDR3 loop is CAWSVSGGIYEQYF. CDR3 DNA sequence: TGTGCCTGGAGTGTGAGTGGGGGGATCTACGAGCAGTACTTC.